This TCR beta chain was sequenced during a study of control samples from healthy donors and cancer patients. Profiling relied on immunoSEQ multiplex PCR, and the TCRdb table lists in-frame clones only, not all of them. The sample yields tens of thousands of clones, more than 85% seen once. This TCR came from a woman in her 40s with lung cancer. The sequencing sample was made of PBMCs.

The CDR3 is CASSLDKTSRAQYF. The CDR3, as DNA: TGTGCCAGCAGCTTAGATAAGACCTCACGGGCCCAGTACTTC. The rearrangement links TRBV11-2 to TRBJ2-5; D gene ambiguous. The germline V gene has CDR1 SGHAT and CDR2 FQNNGV. Trimming pared 0 bases from V and 9 bases from J, leaving 14 bases between. This CDR3 contains 14 residues.